This entry describes one T cell receptor (beta chain). No cognate antigen has been identified for it. Base qualities are missing; no much larger clone stands one base away. CD8 naive samples were CD45RO-negative cells positively selected for CCR7, giving a CD45RA+CCR7+ population that excluded TemRA cells. Healthy HIV-negative adults with no recently reported acute infections or vaccinations were included as donors. Only Caucasian adults living in Nashville, Tennessee, USA were represented among the donors. Blood was collected by leukapheresis, and PBMCs were isolated by Ficoll-Histopaque density gradient centrifugation and then cryopreserved in liquid nitrogen vapor phase. Analytical flow cytometry was used to check the purity and quantity of every magnetically sorted T cell population. Genomic DNA was isolated from every sorted fraction and measured by UV absorbance on a Nanodrop 2000c. The entry originates in a study of shared clonotypes between healthy human individuals (TCRdb year 2020). Broadly, across the study: A few men and a couple of women, aged 18 to 49 years, made up the cohort. Per donor, leukapheresis produced somewhere between about 0.85 and 9.5 billion PBMCs. For each donor, CD4 naive and CD4 memory were each given three plates, CD8 naive was given two plates, and CD8 memory was given one plate. Libraries were prepared and TCR repertoires were sequenced by different laboratories using diverse techniques, in order to increase sequencing depth and limit assay-specific biases. To estimate repertoire size and how much clonotype sharing occurs between individuals, the study deeply sequenced the blood TCR repertoires of several healthy adults.

The cysteine opens and the phenylalanine closes a CDR3 of 14 amino acids. The retained sequence is limited to the CDR3, 42 bases, with the frame set at the first base. From a lookup of the germline V gene, CDR1 and CDR2 are MNHNS and SASEGT. Compared with germline, V lacks 6 bases and J lacks 2 bases; bases without a gene match: 7. Results the study describes overall, beyond this receptor: Only blood was sampled, and tissue TCR repertoires likely differ from those in blood. Across a few donors, about 4.5% of naive CD4, roughly 3.5% of naive CD8, roughly 2.2% of memory CD4, and about 0.44% of memory CD8 clonotypes were shared. Higher generation probabilities were observed for clonotypes shared by all four sorted-subset donors than for non-shared clonotypes. Pairwise subsampling led to the expectation that sequencing depth would affect the degree of clonotype sharing among donors. Naive subsets generally had larger estimated clonotype richness than memory subsets. The genetic and exposure-history diversity represented was limited by the small number of donors. Rarefaction of sorted-subset datasets indicated incomplete sequencing despite the large sequencing depth.

Using the deep immunoSEQ assay, multiplex PCR amplified TCR CDR3 regions from genomic DNA. Genomic DNA extracted from each cell subset was distributed evenly over all wells of several immunoSEQ 96-well plates, and each plate served as one replicate. For sorted subsets, 200 to 250 ng of genomic DNA, equivalent to 30,000 or so T cell genomes, went into each replicate PCR. Purified libraries were measured with a Qubit 3.0 fluorometer, size-checked on a Bioanalyzer 2100, and measured again with the KAPA Library Quantification kit. A separate single-read 150-cycle Illumina NextSeq 550 flow cell was used to sequence each immunoSEQ 96-well plate. The original methods were these. Because the immunoSEQ output included only junctional sequences and no quality scores, the filtering could not be the same as the filtering used for full-length reads. Sequences were annotated with PyIR, a Python wrapper for IgBLAST v1.9, and V/J genes and CDR3 were assigned using IMGT germline references. Reads were filtered out if the reads had weak V/J assignments (E-value above 1e-6), no CDR3, stop codons, out-of-frame junctions, or ambiguous translated residues. V3J clonotypes were defined by identical inferred V gene, J gene, and CDR3 amino acid sequence. The percentage overlap between two repertoires was calculated by dividing the number of shared unique clonotypes by the size of the smaller repertoire. Three approaches were used to assess repertoire richness: RTK rarefaction, the Chao1 estimator, and Recon v2.1 estimates of unobserved clonotypes. Generation probabilities were computed with OLGA for all TCRbeta clonotypes obtained by the gDNA method from a handful of donors. As stored in TCRdb, this immuneACCESS dataset retains in-frame rearrangements with V and J assigned. A fraction of the clones does not appear; measured against another copy, unresolved V genes explain less than half of the discrepancy, and the remainder lacks a known reason. The V and J calls and the clone size are those of that table, but D and trimming were determined from the DNA. The table for this sample lists roughly 2,000,000 clones; approximately 92% of them were counted only once. The ten largest account for around 1.7% of the sample.

The chain couples TRBV6-1 to TRBJ2-7, with 7 junctional bases fitting TRBD1. Sequences were obtained from naive CD8+ T cells from PBMCs. Read against the paper, the sample's cell subset or site label means: CD45RA+CCR7+. This clonotype was obtained from a man between 18 and 35 years old in good health. Some clones in this sample may be carry-over from other donors' samples. The CDR3: CASRDRDSTYEQYF. The DNA reads as follows: TGTGCCAGCAGGGATCGGGACAGTACCTACGAGCAGTACTTC.